This T cell receptor (beta chain) was documented in a study of T cells expressing NK-cell markers. Whole-study context: The sequencing cohort of eight donors included seven HCMV-seropositive individuals and one seronegative individual.

Turning to this clonotype: As yet, its antigen is unknown.

TCRdb processed the 5' RACE reads again and assigns one entry to each CDR3 protein, with no DNA. Here the sample table reports 300,000 or so distinct CDR3 sequences. The germline V gene encodes CDR1 SQVTM and CDR2 ANQGSEA. There are 11 residues in the CDR3. Whole-study results and caveats: In about six donors, dominant CD3+CD56+NKG2C+ clones formed about 1.0-8% of CD8+ cells.

J is TRBJ2-7 and V is TRBV29-1; the D call from TCRdb, TRBD1, cannot be confirmed without DNA. Sequenced input: blood T cells: a sorted CD56 or NKG2C T cell subset, CD4+ or CD8+ T cells, or bulk PBMC T cells (not recorded which). This sequence originates from a woman between 18 and 70 years old in good health. The CDR3 sequence is CSVLGGSEQYF.